The 20 T cell receptor beta chains reported below all come from one sample, sequenced in a study of cytomegalovirus exposure and HLA in healthy donors. In the PCR, 60 Vbeta and 13 Jbeta primers were used. The assay was immunoSEQ multiplex PCR, and TCRdb's table has in-frame clones only and misses some. The table records roughly 97,000 clones, 60% to 85% of them present only once. Specimen: PBMCs. The receptors here all came from a young woman in good health and CMV-seropositive.

The chain employs TRBV19 and TRBJ1-6, with 11 bases lining up with TRBD1. The CDR3 length is 16 residues. V shed 5 bases, J shed 3 bases, and the junction held 3 bases outside the gene matches. The V gene's germline CDR1 is LNHDA and CDR2 SQIVND (reference sequence). The DNA of the CDR3 is TGTGCCAGTAGTGACGGGACAGGGGGCTATAATTCACCCCTCCACTTT. This translates into CASSDGTGGYNSPLHF.

V is TRBV30 and J is TRBJ2-4; D possibly corresponds to TRBD1 (6 bases). This CDR3 contains 14 residues. Germline-derived CDR1 and CDR2 are GTSNPN and SVGIG (reference sequence). The V end lost 4 bases, the J end lost 3 bases, and 13 bases lay between the germline ends. The chain's CDR3 is CAWNWGRGKNIQYF. DNA of the CDR3: TGTGCCTGGAATTGGGGCAGGGGCAAAAACATTCAGTACTTC. Combining the CDR3 with reference TRBV30 and TRBJ2-4 gives the whole variable domain SQTIHQWPATLVQPVGSPLSLECTVEGTSNPNLYWYRQAAGRGLQLLFYSVGIGQISSEVPQNLSASRPQDRQFILSSKKLLLSDSGFYLCAWNWGRGKNIQYFGAGTRLSVL.

This clone appeared once. The chain employs TRBV7-9 and TRBJ1-5; D gene uncertain. V dropped 7 bases and J dropped 0 bases, with 10 bases sitting between them. CDR1 is SEHNR, CDR2 FQNEAQ, per germline (reference sequence). The CDR3 contains 14 residues. CDR3 bases: TGTGCCAGCACCGCGCTAATTAGCAATCAGCCCCAGCATTTT. This encodes CASTALISNQPQHF.

This chain links TRBV5-1 with TRBJ2-5; TRBD2 agrees at 12 bases. The CDR3 totals 16 residues. Germline V gives CDR1 SGHRS, CDR2 YFSETQ. The V segment lost 4 bases and the J segment 0 bases; nucleotides outside the gene matches: 4. The CDR3 DNA is TGCGCCAGCAGCGTAGGACTAGCGGGAAACCAAGAGACCCAGTACTTC. Translated, it gives CASSVGLAGNQETQYF.

The rearrangement uses TRBV4-1 and TRBJ2-2; 7 nucleotides agree with TRBD2. The CDR3 sequence is 15 residues long. V lost 1 base to trimming and J lost 4 bases; unmatched junction nucleotides: 3. CDR1 is MGHRA, CDR2 YSYEKL, per germline. CDR3 sequence: CASSQGGRATGELFF. The CDR3 DNA follows: TGCGCCAGCAGCCAAGGAGGGAGGGCCACCGGGGAGCTGTTTTTT.

This chain joins TRBV30 and TRBJ1-5; TRBD1 agrees at 10 bases. V lost 1 base to trimming and J lost 6 bases; unmatched junction nucleotides: 3. The CDR3 has 14 residues. CDR1 and CDR2 (germline): GTSNPN, SVGIG (reference sequence). The CDR3 nucleotides are TGTGCCTGGAGTGGGACAGGGGGAAGTCAGCCCCAGCATTTT. This encodes CAWSGTGGSQPQHF.

This clone was recorded once. This rearrangement joins TRBV30 to TRBJ2-5, with 10 bases aligning to TRBD2. The CDR3 has 13 residues. Germline V lookup: CDR1 GTSNPN, CDR2 SVGIG (reference sequence). The V segment lost 3 bases and the J segment 5 bases; nucleotides outside the gene matches: 3. CDR3 bases: TGTGCCTGGAGACTAGCGGGATGGGAGACCCAGTACTTC. Protein: CAWRLAGWETQYF.

V is TRBV4-2 and J is TRBJ2-3; 9 nucleotides agree with TRBD2. The germline V gene encodes CDR1 LGHNA and CDR2 YNFKEQ. V lost 0 bases to trimming and J lost 4 bases; unmatched junction nucleotides: 5. This CDR3 is built from 16 residues. CDR3 in DNA: TGTGCCAGCAGCCAAGAGGGGGCGGGAGGGCCAGATACGCAGTATTTT. Its protein is CASSQEGAGGPDTQYF.

The rearrangement links TRBV4-1 to TRBJ2-1, with 10 bases lining up with TRBD2. V lost 6 bases and J lost 4; bases outside the gene matches: 6. The length of the CDR3 is 15 residues. From germline, CDR1 is MGHRA and CDR2 YSYEKL. CDR3 bases: TGCGCCAGCAGTAGGACTAGCGGCCTTTACAATGAGCAGTTCTTC. Protein product: CASSRTSGLYNEQFF.

The V call is TRBV28, the J call TRBJ2-7; a weak D match, TRBD1 (6 bases). V dropped 6 bases and J dropped 1 base, with 13 bases sitting between them. The CDR3 contains 14 residues. Germline CDR1 reads MDHEN; CDR2 reads SYDVKM. The CDR3 DNA follows: TGTGCCAGCAGGGCGACAGGATGGTCCTACGAGCAGTACTTC. It specifies CASRATGWSYEQYF. Looking up the rest from reference TRBV28 and TRBJ2-7 gives the full variable domain: DVKVTQSSRYLVKRTGEKVFLECVQDMDHENMFWYRQDPGLGLRLIYFSYDVKMKEKGDIPEGYSVSREKKERFSLILESASTNQTSMYLCASRATGWSYEQYFGPGTRLTVT.

This clone is a singleton in its sample. The genes are TRBV27 and TRBJ1-5; 8 bases map to TRBD1. The J segment lost 1 base and the V segment lost 4 bases, leaving 3 bases of the junction unmatched. The length of the CDR3 is 15 residues. The V gene's germline CDR1 is MNHEY and CDR2 SMNVEV (reference sequence). The CDR3 region has the DNA TGTGCCAGCAGTTCTGGGACAGGAAGCAATCAGCCCCAGCATTTT. This sequence encodes CASSSGTGSNQPQHF.

The CDR3 nucleotides read TGTGCCAGCAGTTACACCCACGGACAGGGTAGCTCACCCCTCCACTTT. Protein: CASSYTHGQGSSPLHF. The gene calls are TRBV6-5 and TRBJ1-6; 8 bases are a match to TRBD1. This CDR3 is 16 amino acids long. V shed 2 bases and J 10 bases; nucleotides not matched to a gene: 10. The V gene's germline CDR1 is MNHEY and CDR2 SVGAGI.

Only one count was recorded for this clone. The rearrangement joins TRBV11-3 to TRBJ1-4; 9 bases line up with TRBD1. CDR1 is SGHNT, CDR2 YENEEA, per germline. There are 17 residues in the CDR3. J lost 0 bases, V lost 4 bases, and 6 bases had no gene match. CDR3 nucleotide sequence: TGTGCCAGCAGCTCGAGACAGGGGGACTCAACTAATGAAAAACTGTTTTTT. Protein sequence: CASSSRQGDSTNEKLFF. Supplemented by reference TRBV11-3 and TRBJ1-4, the full variable domain reads EAGVVQSPRYKIIEKKQPVAFWCNPISGHNTLYWYLQNLGQGPELLIRYENEEAVDDSQLPKDRFSAERLKGVDSTLKIQPAELGDSAVYLCASSSRQGDSTNEKLFFGSGTQLSVL.

The chain is built from TRBV28 and TRBJ1-6; D possibly corresponds to TRBD1 (6 bases). With 5 bases removed from V and 6 bases from J, the gap between germline ends came to 17 bases. CDR3 length: 16 residues. Germline V lookup: CDR1 MDHEN, CDR2 SYDVKM. The CDR3 protein is CASSLGGRAGNSPLHF. The CDR3 DNA is TGTGCCAGCAGTCTAGGGGGGAGGGCGGGTAATTCACCCCTCCACTTT.

The chain recombines TRBV19 with TRBJ2-1, with D tentatively TRBD2 (6 bases). The CDR3 contains 15 residues. Germline V gene sequence: CDR1 LNHDA, CDR2 SQIVND (reference sequence). V lost 8 bases and J 0 bases, leaving 14 bases between the germline ends. Written as DNA, the CDR3 is TGTGCCAGTGGCGTTAGCGGAAGCTCCTACAATGAGCAGTTCTTC. Protein sequence: CASGVSGSSYNEQFF. The variable domain in full, with the rest retrieved from reference TRBV19 and TRBJ2-1, is DGGITQSPKYLFRKEGQNVTLSCEQNLNHDAMYWYRQDPGQGLRLIYYSQIVNDFQKGDIAEGYSVSREKKESFPLTVTSAQKNPTAFYLCASGVSGSSYNEQFFGPGTRLTVL.

The chain employs TRBV7-3 and TRBJ2-1, with 8 bases that match TRBD2. The CDR3 runs to 15 residues. V was pared by 5 bases and J by 4 bases, with 7 bases of the junction left unmatched. CDR1 and CDR2 (germline): SGHTA, FQGTGA. The CDR3 is CASSRSGTEYNEQFF. The CDR3 nucleotides read TGTGCCAGCAGCCGTAGCGGGACGGAGTACAATGAGCAGTTCTTC.

V gene TRBV9 combines with J gene TRBJ2-7; 9 bases align to TRBD2. The CDR3 is made up of 16 amino acids. Germline CDR1 is SGDLS and CDR2 is YYNGEE. After removal of 0 bases from V and 2 bases from J, the junction contained 6 bases not matched to a gene. The CDR3 bases are TGTGCCAGCAGCGTAGGGCTAGCGGGACCTACCTACGAGCAGTACTTC. Translating gives CASSVGLAGPTYEQYF.

The rearrangement joins TRBV7-8 to TRBJ2-7, with D hard to call. V was pared by 2 bases and J by 7 bases, with 6 bases between. Germline CDR1 reads SGHVS; CDR2 reads FQNEAQ. This CDR3 is 11 amino acids long. CDR3 sequence: CASSLKEEQYF. In DNA form, the CDR3 reads TGTGCCAGCAGCTTAAAGGAGGAGCAGTACTTC.

In this sample, this clone turned up a few times. The J gene is TRBJ2-7, the V gene TRBV6-5; D may be TRBD1 (5 bases). Trimming removed 2 bases at V and 6 bases at J, with 17 bases between. The CDR3 has 15 residues. Germline assignment: CDR1 MNHEY and CDR2 SVGAGI. The CDR3 nucleotides are TGTGCCAGCAGTTACGATCAGGGATTGGCGATCGAGCAGTACTTC. Its translation is CASSYDQGLAIEQYF.

The chain joins TRBV30 to TRBJ2-1; no firm D call. Germline V gene data show CDR1 as GTSNPN and CDR2 as SVGIG (reference sequence). The germline V and J ends were trimmed by 6 bases and 5 bases, with 14 bases remaining between them. The CDR3 extends over 13 amino acids. The CDR3 region is CACPQTGNNEQFF. In DNA, the CDR3 is TGTGCCTGTCCCCAGACTGGAAACAATGAGCAGTTCTTC. The variable domain in full, with the rest retrieved from reference TRBV30 and TRBJ2-1, is SQTIHQWPATLVQPVGSPLSLECTVEGTSNPNLYWYRQAAGRGLQLLFYSVGIGQISSEVPQNLSASRPQDRQFILSSKKLLLSDSGFYLCACPQTGNNEQFFGPGTRLTVL.